This T cell receptor (beta chain) was profiled in a study of T cell changes during pregnancy in multiple sclerosis. The repertoire was sequenced with immunoSEQ multiplex PCR; TCRdb's copy has only in-frame clones and lacks some. The sample includes 10,000 to 12,000 clones, 75% to 90% of them seen just once. Germline V gene data show CDR1 as SGHTA and CDR2 as FQGNSA. V dropped 1 base and J dropped 7 bases, with 13 bases sitting between them. The CDR3 sequence is 14 residues long. Sample: CD8+ T cells from peripheral blood mononuclear cells, taken in the first trimester of pregnancy. The TCR originated in a female donor in good health, enrolled as a control in a pregnancy study. The chain joins TRBV7-2 to TRBJ1-2; the D gene is possibly TRBD1 (5 bases). CDR3 sequence: CASSLESGGPGYTF. CDR3 DNA sequence: TGTGCCAGCAGCTTAGAGTCGGGGGGTCCTGGCTACACCTTC.